A selection of T cell receptor beta chains follows, all from one sample in a study of human T cells and chemical hapten exposure. TCRdb passed the RACE reads through MiXCR, listing each CDR3 protein once. In the table there are tens of thousands of distinct CDR3 sequences, around 5.5% of which are singletons. Sequenced: whole blood. These receptors were obtained from a human donor in good health. Some clones in this sample may be carry-over from other donors' samples. CDR3s include the opening cysteine and the closing phenylalanine or tryptophan. D genes are given only for firm matches. Some rows have no size entry. The others give once, few or many, or a class for an expanded clone.

D: NA; V: TRBV7-8; J: TRBJ2-3; size: NA; CDR3: CASSFGGRRDTQYF; DNA: TGTGCCAGCAGCTTCGGTGGGCGGCGAGATACGCAGTATTTT
D: TRBD2; V: TRBV29-1; J: TRBJ2-1; size: many; CDR3: CSARTSGSGDEQFF; DNA: TGCAGCGCCCGGACTAGCGGGAGTGGAGATGAGCAGTTCTTC
D: TRBD1; V: TRBV6-2/TRBV6-3; J: TRBJ1-2; size: NA; CDR3: CASSYKIQGAPDYGYTF; DNA: TGTGCCAGCAGTTACAAAATACAGGGGGCGCCGGACTATGGCTACACCTTC
D: TRBD1; V: TRBV2; J: TRBJ1-6; size: many; CDR3: CAGTAYNSPLHF; DNA: TGTGCCGGGACAGCGTATAATTCACCCCTCCACTTT
D: NA; V: TRBV28; J: TRBJ2-2; size: many; CDR3: CASSPDTVTGELFF; DNA: TGTGCCAGCAGCCCAGACACCGTCACCGGGGAGCTGTTTTTT
D: NA; V: TRBV6-1; J: TRBJ2-5; size: many; CDR3: CASKFETQYF; DNA: TGTGCCAGCAAGTTCGAGACCCAGTACTTC
D: TRBD1; V: TRBV2; J: TRBJ1-5; size: many; CDR3: CASAPGQGSNQPQHF; DNA: TGTGCCAGTGCACCGGGACAGGGGAGCAATCAGCCCCAGCATTTT
D: NA; V: TRBV18; J: TRBJ1-3; size: many; CDR3: CASSPGDSGNTIYF; DNA: TGTGCCAGCTCACCGGGAGATTCTGGAAACACCATATATTTT
D: TRBD1; V: TRBV11-2; J: TRBJ2-3; size: many; CDR3: CASSPRQGASTQYF; DNA: TGTGCCAGCAGCCCCCGGCAGGGGGCGAGTACGCAGTATTTT
D: TRBD1; V: TRBV2; J: TRBJ1-5; size: few; CDR3: CASSEADRANQPQHF; DNA: TGTGCCAGCAGTGAAGCGGACAGGGCCAATCAGCCCCAGCATTTT
D: TRBD2; V: TRBV5-1; J: TRBJ2-1; size: NA; CDR3: CASSPGAHWTSGHEQFF; DNA: TGCGCCAGCAGCCCGGGCGCTCACTGGACTAGCGGCCATGAGCAGTTCTTC
D: NA; V: TRBV4-3; J: TRBJ2-7; size: medium-sized; CDR3: CASSQDRTSPAYEQYF; DNA: TGCGCCAGCAGCCAAGATCGGACAAGCCCGGCGTACGAGCAGTACTTC
D: NA; V: TRBV3-1; J: TRBJ2-4; size: many; CDR3: CASSQARTENIQYF; DNA: TGTGCCAGCAGCCAAGCCCGAACGGAAAACATTCAGTACTTC
D: NA; V: TRBV29-1; J: TRBJ1-5; size: few; CDR3: CSVGRNYGEPQHF; DNA: TGCAGCGTTGGACGGAACTATGGCGAGCCCCAGCATTTT
D: NA; V: TRBV3-1; J: TRBJ1-2; size: few; CDR3: CASSQPNYGYTF; DNA: TGTGCCAGCAGCCAGCCTAACTATGGCTACACCTTC
D: NA; V: TRBV5-5; J: TRBJ1-1; size: many; CDR3: CASSLAAHEVGTEAFF; DNA: TGTGCCAGCAGCTTGGCGGCCCACGAGGTCGGCACTGAAGCTTTCTTT
D: NA; V: TRBV7-9; J: TRBJ1-1; size: many; CDR3: CASSSPGHTEAFF; DNA: TGTGCCAGCAGCTCTCCGGGGCACACTGAAGCTTTCTTT
D: NA; V: TRBV6-6; J: TRBJ1-2; size: many; CDR3: CASTPQLGFNYGYTF; DNA: TGTGCCAGCACCCCCCAGTTGGGGTTTAACTATGGCTACACCTTC
D: TRBD1; V: TRBV6-6; J: TRBJ1-2; size: many; CDR3: CASSHRQGSSLNGYTF; DNA: TGTGCCAGCAGTCACCGACAGGGGTCCTCTCTTAATGGCTACACCTTC
D: NA; V: TRBV12-3/TRBV12-4; J: TRBJ2-1; size: many; CDR3: CASNPGPDFQREQFF; DNA: TGTGCCAGCAACCCCGGACCAGATTTTCAGCGGGAGCAGTTCTTC
D: NA; V: TRBV15; J: TRBJ2-6; size: NA; CDR3: CATSSKFGSGANVLTF; DNA: TGTGCCACCAGCAGCAAGTTCGGATCTGGGGCCAACGTCCTGACTTTC
D: NA; V: TRBV7-8; J: TRBJ2-3; size: NA; CDR3: CASSNSAWQEDTDTQYF; DNA: TGTGCCAGCAGCAATAGCGCGTGGCAGGAGGACACAGATACGCAGTATTTT
D: TRBD1; V: TRBV5-1; J: TRBJ1-1; size: many; CDR3: CASSLGTGSMNTEAFF; DNA: TGCGCCAGCAGCTTGGGGACAGGGAGCATGAACACTGAAGCTTTCTTT
D: TRBD2; V: TRBV27; J: TRBJ2-3; size: NA; CDR3: CASSLFRLAGGPSPDTQYF; DNA: TGTGCCAGCAGTTTATTCCGACTAGCGGGAGGGCCTTCCCCAGATACGCAGTATTTT
D: NA; V: TRBV20-1; J: TRBJ1-1; size: many; CDR3: CSARGGTEAFF; DNA: TGCAGTGCTAGAGGAGGGACTGAAGCTTTCTTT
D: NA; V: TRBV20-1; J: TRBJ2-3; size: NA; CDR3: CSAKPLATSTDTQYF; DNA: TGCAGTGCTAAGCCTCTAGCGACTAGCACAGATACGCAGTATTTT
D: NA; V: TRBV18; J: TRBJ2-5; size: many; CDR3: CASSPRRWGQGETQYF; DNA: TGTGCCAGCTCACCCCGTCGGTGGGGGCAGGGAGAGACCCAGTACTTC
D: TRBD1; V: TRBV10-3; J: TRBJ1-4; size: NA; CDR3: CAIRAGTGNEKLFF; DNA: TGTGCCATCAGGGCCGGGACAGGGAATGAAAAACTGTTTTTT
D: TRBD1; V: TRBV7-9; J: TRBJ1-1; size: many; CDR3: CASIAGGGSDTEAFF; DNA: TGTGCCAGCATCGCGGGAGGGGGCAGTGACACTGAAGCTTTCTTT
D: NA; V: TRBV6-5; J: TRBJ1-2; size: NA; CDR3: CASSSPRPGHGYTF; DNA: TGTGCCAGCAGTTCCCCAAGACCCGGTCATGGCTACACCTTC
D: NA; V: TRBV5-1; J: TRBJ2-3; size: many; CDR3: CASTRERAHTDTQYF; DNA: TGCGCCAGCACCAGAGAAAGGGCTCACACAGATACGCAGTATTTT
D: NA; V: TRBV20-1; J: TRBJ2-3; size: many; CDR3: CSARDAASGTGTSTDTQYF; DNA: TGCAGTGCTAGAGACGCTGCCTCCGGGACTGGGACTAGCACAGATACGCAGTATTTT
D: TRBD2; V: TRBV7-2; J: TRBJ2-3; size: many; CDR3: CASSLLAGGQADTQYF; DNA: TGTGCCAGCAGCTTACTAGCGGGGGGGCAGGCAGATACGCAGTATTTT
D: TRBD1; V: TRBV11-2; J: TRBJ2-1; size: many; CDR3: CASSLARDRNFNEQFF; DNA: TGTGCCAGCAGCTTAGCCCGGGACAGGAATTTTAATGAGCAGTTCTTC
D: NA; V: TRBV6-5; J: TRBJ1-3; size: many; CDR3: CASSLRGGSSGNTIYF; DNA: TGTGCCAGCAGTTTACGAGGCGGGAGCTCTGGAAACACCATATATTTT
D: NA; V: TRBV3-1; J: TRBJ1-1; size: many; CDR3: CASSQDGRWATEAFF; DNA: TGTGCCAGCAGCCAAGATGGTCGGTGGGCGACTGAAGCTTTCTTT
D: NA; V: TRBV2; J: TRBJ1-2; size: many; CDR3: CASSESTSVGGGYTF; DNA: TGTGCCAGCAGTGAAAGTACATCCGTAGGGGGTGGCTACACCTTC
D: NA; V: TRBV5-1; J: TRBJ2-3; size: many; CDR3: CASSNSATLGDTQYF; DNA: TGCGCCAGCAGCAACAGCGCTACGTTGGGTGATACGCAGTATTTT
D: TRBD1; V: TRBV7-2; J: TRBJ1-2; size: many; CDR3: CASSLSTGGFYGYTF; DNA: TGTGCCAGCAGCTTAAGTACAGGGGGTTTTTATGGCTACACCTTC
D: NA; V: TRBV6-6; J: TRBJ1-1; size: NA; CDR3: CASSYGTDALNTEAFF; DNA: TGTGCCAGCAGTTACGGCACAGACGCTTTGAACACTGAAGCTTTCTTT
D: NA; V: TRBV2; J: TRBJ1-1; size: many; CDR3: CASRQQPNTEAFF; DNA: TGTGCCAGCAGGCAACAGCCGAACACTGAAGCTTTCTTT
D: TRBD1; V: TRBV7-9; J: TRBJ2-1; size: many; CDR3: CASSSPDRGIGNEQFF; DNA: TGTGCCAGCAGCTCACCCGACAGGGGGATTGGTAATGAGCAGTTCTTC